In this sample, the clone carrying this T cell receptor (beta chain) turned up once. Authors' methods: The assay estimated nucleated cells by amplifying reference gene primers. Sequencing used immunoSEQ multiplex PCR; TCRdb keeps in-frame clones, though not all of them. V, J and clone size were drawn from that table, and D and trimming were deduced from the DNA. The repertoire holds under 200,000 clones, around nine tenths seen once, with approximately 0.56% in the top ten. This specimen comes from a study of blood T cell repertoires in COVID-19. Study-level background: From the United States, Italy and Spain came samples of acute and convalescent COVID-19.

This CDR3 is built from 15 residues. CDR1 and CDR2 from the germline V gene are GTSNPN and SVGIG (reference sequence). Deletions cut 1 base from V and 8 bases from J, with 20 bases between. This receptor was taken from a man between 45 and 60 years old with acute or convalescent COVID-19. The sequenced material came from peripheral blood. The chain combines TRBV30 with TRBJ1-2; D is perhaps TRBD1 (5 bases). The DNA of the CDR3 is TGTGCCTGGAGTGGGGGCGAGCCACCTATCTCGGGCTACACCTTC. This gives the protein CAWSGGEPPISGYTF.